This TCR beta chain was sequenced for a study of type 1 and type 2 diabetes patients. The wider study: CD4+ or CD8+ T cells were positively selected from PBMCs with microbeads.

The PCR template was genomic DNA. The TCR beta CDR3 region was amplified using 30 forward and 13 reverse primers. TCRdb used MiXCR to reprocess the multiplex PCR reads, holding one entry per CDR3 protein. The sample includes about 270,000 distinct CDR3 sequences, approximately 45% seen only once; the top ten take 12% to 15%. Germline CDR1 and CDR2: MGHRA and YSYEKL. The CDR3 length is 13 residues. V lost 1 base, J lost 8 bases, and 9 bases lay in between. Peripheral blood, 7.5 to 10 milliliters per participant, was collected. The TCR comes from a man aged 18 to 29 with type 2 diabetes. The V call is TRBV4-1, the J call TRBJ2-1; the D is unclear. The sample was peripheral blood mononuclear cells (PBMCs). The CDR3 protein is CASSQGYGDEQFF. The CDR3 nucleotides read TGCGCCAGCAGCCAAGGGTACGGCGATGAGCAGTTCTTC.